The clone carrying this TCR beta chain was seen a few times. The data were obtained in a study of blood T cell repertoires in COVID-19. The data were produced by immunoSEQ multiplex PCR, yet TCRdb's version contains in-frame clones alone and is incomplete. The sample records around 160,000 clones, around four fifths being singletons. This clonotype was sampled from a woman in her thirties or forties with active or convalescent COVID-19. The material sequenced was peripheral blood.

CDR3 loop: CASSAQQGSPLNSPLHF. CDR3 DNA sequence: TGTGCCAGCAGTGCCCAACAGGGATCTCCCCTCAATTCACCCCTCCACTTT. The rearrangement uses TRBV27 and TRBJ1-6, with D maybe TRBD1 (6 bases). CDR1 and CDR2 (germline): MNHEY, SMNVEV (reference sequence). The CDR3 runs 17 residues. The V gene lost 5 bases and the J gene lost 7 bases, with 21 bases spanning the gap.